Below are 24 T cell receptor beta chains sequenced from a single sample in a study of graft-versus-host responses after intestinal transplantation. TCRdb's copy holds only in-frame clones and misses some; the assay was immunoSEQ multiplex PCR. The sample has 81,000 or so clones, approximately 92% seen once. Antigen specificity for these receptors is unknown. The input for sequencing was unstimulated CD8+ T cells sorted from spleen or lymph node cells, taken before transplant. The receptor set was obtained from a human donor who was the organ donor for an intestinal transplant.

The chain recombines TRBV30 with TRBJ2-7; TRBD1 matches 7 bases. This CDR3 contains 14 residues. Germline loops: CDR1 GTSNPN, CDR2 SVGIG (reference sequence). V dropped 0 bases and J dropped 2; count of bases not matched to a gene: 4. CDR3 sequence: CAWSVTGTAYEQYF. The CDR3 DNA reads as TGTGCCTGGAGTGTCACCGGGACAGCCTACGAGCAGTACTTC.

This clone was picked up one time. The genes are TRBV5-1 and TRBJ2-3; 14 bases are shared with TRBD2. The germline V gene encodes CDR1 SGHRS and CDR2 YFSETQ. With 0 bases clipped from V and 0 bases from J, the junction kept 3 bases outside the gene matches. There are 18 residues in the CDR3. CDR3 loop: CASSLVGLAGGSTDTQYF. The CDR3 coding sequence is TGCGCCAGCAGCTTGGTTGGACTAGCGGGGGGTAGCACAGATACGCAGTATTTT.

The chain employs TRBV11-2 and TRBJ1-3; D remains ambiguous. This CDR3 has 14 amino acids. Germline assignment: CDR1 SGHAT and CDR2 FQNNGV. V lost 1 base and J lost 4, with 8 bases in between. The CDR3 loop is CASSLGAPGNTIYF. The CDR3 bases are TGTGCCAGCAGCTTAGGGGCCCCGGGAAACACCATATATTTT.

The DNA of the CDR3 is TGTGCCAGCAGCTCCGTAATAGGGGGAGATCAGCCCCAGCATTTT. This sequence encodes CASSSVIGGDQPQHF. This rearrangement joins TRBV7-8 to TRBJ1-5; the D gene is possibly TRBD1 (6 bases). Germline V CDR1 and CDR2: SGHVS, FQNEAQ. Trimming took off 4 bases at V and 5 bases at J, with 15 bases between the two ends. The CDR3 has 15 residues.

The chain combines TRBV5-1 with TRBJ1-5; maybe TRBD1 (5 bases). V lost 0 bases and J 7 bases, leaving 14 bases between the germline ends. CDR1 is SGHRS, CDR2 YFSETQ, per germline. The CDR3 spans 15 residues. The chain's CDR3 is CASSLESLGAQPQHF. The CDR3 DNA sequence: TGCGCCAGCAGCTTGGAATCTCTAGGGGCCCAGCCCCAGCATTTT.

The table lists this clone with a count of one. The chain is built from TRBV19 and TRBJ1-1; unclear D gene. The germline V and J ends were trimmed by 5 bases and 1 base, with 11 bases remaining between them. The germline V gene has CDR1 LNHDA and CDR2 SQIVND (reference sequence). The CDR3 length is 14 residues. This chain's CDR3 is CASSFPPGNTEAFF. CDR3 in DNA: TGTGCCAGTAGTTTCCCCCCGGGGAACACTGAAGCTTTCTTT.

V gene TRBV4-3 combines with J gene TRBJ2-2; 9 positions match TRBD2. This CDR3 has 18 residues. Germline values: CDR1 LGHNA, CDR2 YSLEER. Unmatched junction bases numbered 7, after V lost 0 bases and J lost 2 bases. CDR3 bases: TGCGCCAGCAGCCAAGATGGGGCTAGCGGGGCCAACACCGGGGAGCTGTTTTTT. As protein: CASSQDGASGANTGELFF.

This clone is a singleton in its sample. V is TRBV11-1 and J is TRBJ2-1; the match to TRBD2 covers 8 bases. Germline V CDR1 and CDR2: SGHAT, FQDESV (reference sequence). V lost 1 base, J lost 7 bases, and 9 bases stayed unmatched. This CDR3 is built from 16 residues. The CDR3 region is CASSLVLPGLGNEQFF. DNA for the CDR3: TGTGCCAGCAGCTTAGTATTACCGGGACTAGGTAATGAGCAGTTCTTC.

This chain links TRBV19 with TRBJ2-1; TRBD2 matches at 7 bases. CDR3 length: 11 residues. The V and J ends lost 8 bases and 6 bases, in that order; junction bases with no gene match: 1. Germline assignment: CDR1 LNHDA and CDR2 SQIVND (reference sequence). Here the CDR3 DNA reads TGTGCCAGTTGGGGGGGCAATGAGCAGTTCTTC. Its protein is CASWGGNEQFF.

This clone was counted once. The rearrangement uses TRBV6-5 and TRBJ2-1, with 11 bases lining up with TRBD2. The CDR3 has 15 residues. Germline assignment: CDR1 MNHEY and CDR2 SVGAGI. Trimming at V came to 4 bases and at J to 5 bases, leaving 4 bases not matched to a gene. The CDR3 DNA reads TGTGCCAGCAGTTGGGTTAGCGGGGGGGACAATGAGCAGTTCTTC. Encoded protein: CASSWVSGGDNEQFF.

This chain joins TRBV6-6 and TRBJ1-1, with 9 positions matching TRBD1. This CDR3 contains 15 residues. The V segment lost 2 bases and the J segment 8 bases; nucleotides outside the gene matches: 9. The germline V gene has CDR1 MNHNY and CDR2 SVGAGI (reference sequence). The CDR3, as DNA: TGTGCCAGCAGTTACACCACAGGGGGCTATACCGAAGCTTTCTTT. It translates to CASSYTTGGYTEAFF.

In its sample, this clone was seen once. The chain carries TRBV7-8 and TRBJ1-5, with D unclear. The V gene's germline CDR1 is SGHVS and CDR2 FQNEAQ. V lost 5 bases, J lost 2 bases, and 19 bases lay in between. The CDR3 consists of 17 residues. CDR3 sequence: CASSPHPTGAGNQPQHF. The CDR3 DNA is TGTGCCAGCAGCCCGCATCCCACCGGAGCGGGCAATCAGCCCCAGCATTTT.

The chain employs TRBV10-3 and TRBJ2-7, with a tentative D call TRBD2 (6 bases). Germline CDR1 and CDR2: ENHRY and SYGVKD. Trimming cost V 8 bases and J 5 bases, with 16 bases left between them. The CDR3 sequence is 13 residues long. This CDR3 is CAIREPVGDEQYF. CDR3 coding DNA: TGTGCCATCCGGGAGCCTGTTGGGGACGAGCAGTACTTC.

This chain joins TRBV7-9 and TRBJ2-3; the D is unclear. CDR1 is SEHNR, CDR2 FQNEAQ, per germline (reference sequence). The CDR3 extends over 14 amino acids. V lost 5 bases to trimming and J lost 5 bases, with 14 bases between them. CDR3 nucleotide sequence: TGTGCCAGCAGCCCCGACTTTACCGAAGATACGCAGTATTTT. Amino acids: CASSPDFTEDTQYF. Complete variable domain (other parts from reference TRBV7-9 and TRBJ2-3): DTGVSQNPRHKITKRGQNVTFRCDPISEHNRLYWYRQTLGQGPEFLTYFQNEAQLEKSRLLSDRFSAERPKGSFSTLEIQRTEQGDSAMYLCASSPDFTEDTQYFGPGTRLTVL.

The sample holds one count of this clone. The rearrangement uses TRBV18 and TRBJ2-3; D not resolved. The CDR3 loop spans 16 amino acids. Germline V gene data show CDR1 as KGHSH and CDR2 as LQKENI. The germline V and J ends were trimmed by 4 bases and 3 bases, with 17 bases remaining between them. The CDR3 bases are TGTGCCAGCTCACTCGGTCTAGTAGTCCGGACAGATACGCAGTATTTT. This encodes CASSLGLVVRTDTQYF.

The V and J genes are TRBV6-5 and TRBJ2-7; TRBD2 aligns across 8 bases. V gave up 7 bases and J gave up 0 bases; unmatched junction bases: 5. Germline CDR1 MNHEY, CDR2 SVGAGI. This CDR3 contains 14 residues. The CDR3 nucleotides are TGTGCCAGCAAAGTTAGCGGGATCTCCTACGAGCAGTACTTC. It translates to CASKVSGISYEQYF.

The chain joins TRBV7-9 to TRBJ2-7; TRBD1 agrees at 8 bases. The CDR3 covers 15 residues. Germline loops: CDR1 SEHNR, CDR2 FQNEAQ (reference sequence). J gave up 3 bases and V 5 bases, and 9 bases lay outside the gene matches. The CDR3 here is CASSLRSGTGYEQYF. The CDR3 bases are TGTGCCAGCAGCCTCCGCTCCGGGACAGGCTACGAGCAGTACTTC.

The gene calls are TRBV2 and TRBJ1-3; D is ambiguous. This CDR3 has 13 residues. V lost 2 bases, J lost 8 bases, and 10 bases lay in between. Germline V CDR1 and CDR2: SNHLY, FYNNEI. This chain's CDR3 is CASSELAAYTIYF. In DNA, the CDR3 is TGTGCCAGCAGTGAACTTGCGGCTTACACCATATATTTT.

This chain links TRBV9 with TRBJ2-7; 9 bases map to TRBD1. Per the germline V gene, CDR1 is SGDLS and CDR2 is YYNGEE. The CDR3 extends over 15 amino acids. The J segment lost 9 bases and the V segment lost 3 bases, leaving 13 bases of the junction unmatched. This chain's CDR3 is CASSDPTGGAGRQYF. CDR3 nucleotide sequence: TGTGCCAGCAGCGACCCGACAGGGGGAGCCGGGAGGCAGTACTTC.

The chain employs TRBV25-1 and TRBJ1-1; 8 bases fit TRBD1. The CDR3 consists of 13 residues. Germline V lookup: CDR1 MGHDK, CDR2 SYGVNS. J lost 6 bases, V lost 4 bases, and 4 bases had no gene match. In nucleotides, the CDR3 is TGTGCCAGCAGTGCCAGGGGGCCTGCTGAAGCTTTCTTT. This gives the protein CASSARGPAEAFF.

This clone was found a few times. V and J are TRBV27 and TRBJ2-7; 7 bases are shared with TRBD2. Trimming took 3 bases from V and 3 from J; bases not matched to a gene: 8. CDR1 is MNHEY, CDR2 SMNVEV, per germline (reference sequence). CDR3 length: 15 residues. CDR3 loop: CASSFRRAGYYEQYF. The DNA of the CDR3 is TGTGCCAGCAGTTTCCGTCGAGCGGGATACTACGAGCAGTACTTC.

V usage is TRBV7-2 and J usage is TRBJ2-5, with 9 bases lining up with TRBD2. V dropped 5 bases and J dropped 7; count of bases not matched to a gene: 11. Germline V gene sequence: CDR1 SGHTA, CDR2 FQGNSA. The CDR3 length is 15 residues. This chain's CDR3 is CASSPSGTLGRTQYF. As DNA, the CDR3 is TGTGCCAGCAGCCCTAGCGGGACACTCGGGCGGACCCAGTACTTC.

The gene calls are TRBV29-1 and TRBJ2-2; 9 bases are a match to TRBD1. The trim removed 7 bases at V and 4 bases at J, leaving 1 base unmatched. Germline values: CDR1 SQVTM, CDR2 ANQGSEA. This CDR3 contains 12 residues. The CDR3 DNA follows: TGCAGCGCGACAGGGGGCACCGGGGAGCTGTTTTTT. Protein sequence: CSATGGTGELFF.

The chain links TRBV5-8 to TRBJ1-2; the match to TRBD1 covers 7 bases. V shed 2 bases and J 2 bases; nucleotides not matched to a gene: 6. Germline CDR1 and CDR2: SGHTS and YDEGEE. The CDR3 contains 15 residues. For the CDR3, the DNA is TGTGCCAGCAGCTTCCGGGACAGCTGGAACTATGGCTACACCTTC. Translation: CASSFRDSWNYGYTF.